These T cell receptor beta chains were read from a single sample in a study of cytomegalovirus exposure and HLA in healthy donors. Sequencing was performed with immunoSEQ multiplex PCR; in TCRdb, only in-frame clones are kept and a portion is missing. The sample includes over 120,000 clones, 70% of them seen just once. Sequenced sample: PBMCs. The receptors were sampled from a woman in her sixties in good health and CMV-seropositive. The CDR3 runs from the conserved cysteine through the conserved F or W. Each record gives: CDR3 protein, CDR3 DNA, clone size, D gene, J gene, V gene. D genes are given only for firm matches. The listing skips clone size in some rows; elsewhere it reads once, few, many or a size class.

cdr3_aa: CAWSRGGGQWDTQYF
cdr3_nt: TGTGCCTGGAGTCGGGGGGGAGGACAGTGGGATACGCAGTATTTT
clone_size: NA
d_call: TRBD2
j_call: TRBJ2-3
v_call: TRBV30

cdr3_aa: CAIRGGLNTEAFF
cdr3_nt: TGTGCCATTCGGGGAGGCCTGAACACTGAAGCTTTCTTT
clone_size: NA
d_call: NA
j_call: TRBJ1-1
v_call: TRBV7-8

cdr3_aa: CASSLGGQNTEAFF
cdr3_nt: TGTGCCAGCAGCTTAGGGGGACAGAACACTGAAGCTTTCTTT
clone_size: NA
d_call: NA
j_call: TRBJ1-1
v_call: TRBV7-9

cdr3_aa: CASSEQGNTEAFF
cdr3_nt: TGTGCCAGCAGCGAACAGGGGAACACTGAAGCTTTCTTT
clone_size: NA
d_call: NA
j_call: TRBJ1-1
v_call: TRBV9

cdr3_aa: CASSVLAGDNEQFF
cdr3_nt: TGTGCCAGCAGCGTTCTAGCGGGAGACAATGAGCAGTTCTTC
clone_size: NA
d_call: TRBD2
j_call: TRBJ2-1
v_call: TRBV9

cdr3_aa: CATREQGINYGYTF
cdr3_nt: TGTGCCACCAGGGAACAGGGAATTAACTATGGCTACACCTTC
clone_size: NA
d_call: NA
j_call: TRBJ1-2
v_call: TRBV28

cdr3_aa: CASSSQGAQNTDTQYF
cdr3_nt: TGTGCCAGCAGTTCCCAGGGGGCCCAGAACACAGATACGCAGTATTTT
clone_size: NA
d_call: TRBD1
j_call: TRBJ2-3
v_call: TRBV6-5

cdr3_aa: CASSEWASRSNTEAFF
cdr3_nt: TGTGCCAGCAGTGAATGGGCTTCCCGCTCGAACACTGAAGCTTTCTTT
clone_size: NA
d_call: NA
j_call: TRBJ1-1
v_call: TRBV6-1

cdr3_aa: CASSPGRDTEAFF
cdr3_nt: TGTGCCAGCAGCCCAGGGAGGGACACTGAAGCTTTCTTT
clone_size: few
d_call: NA
j_call: TRBJ1-1
v_call: TRBV14

cdr3_aa: CASSVTSGTQTYEQYF
cdr3_nt: TGTGCCAGCAGCGTGACGTCCGGGACTCAAACCTACGAGCAGTACTTC
clone_size: NA
d_call: NA
j_call: TRBJ2-7
v_call: TRBV11-2

cdr3_aa: CASSSTGLNYGYTF
cdr3_nt: TGTGCCAGCAGCTCGACAGGGCTTAACTATGGCTACACCTTC
clone_size: NA
d_call: TRBD1
j_call: TRBJ1-2
v_call: TRBV13

cdr3_aa: CASSGGTGDYEQYF
cdr3_nt: TGCGCCAGTTCTGGTGGGACAGGGGACTACGAGCAGTACTTC
clone_size: NA
d_call: TRBD1
j_call: TRBJ2-7
v_call: TRBV5-1

cdr3_aa: CSVGQGRWTEAFF
cdr3_nt: TGCAGCGTAGGACAGGGGAGGTGGACTGAAGCTTTCTTT
clone_size: NA
d_call: TRBD1
j_call: TRBJ1-1
v_call: TRBV29-1

cdr3_aa: CASRPRGGYGYTF
cdr3_nt: TGTGCCAGCAGGCCAAGGGGGGGCTATGGCTACACCTTC
clone_size: NA
d_call: NA
j_call: TRBJ1-2
v_call: TRBV7-8

cdr3_aa: CASSPGVSTDTQYF
cdr3_nt: TGTGCCAGCAGCCCAGGGGTCAGCACAGATACGCAGTATTTT
clone_size: NA
d_call: NA
j_call: TRBJ2-3
v_call: TRBV7-9

cdr3_aa: CASSHRQGGYTF
cdr3_nt: TGTGCCAGCAGCCACCGACAGGGCGGCTACACCTTC
clone_size: NA
d_call: TRBD1
j_call: TRBJ1-2
v_call: TRBV7-8

cdr3_aa: CASSLQVGSRSGANVLTF
cdr3_nt: TGTGCCAGCAGCTTACAGGTGGGGAGTCGCTCTGGGGCCAACGTCCTGACTTTC
clone_size: NA
d_call: NA
j_call: TRBJ2-6
v_call: TRBV7-9

cdr3_aa: CASSLGPGYGETQYF
cdr3_nt: TGCGCCAGCAGCTTGGGGCCAGGGTATGGGGAGACCCAGTACTTC
clone_size: NA
d_call: NA
j_call: TRBJ2-5
v_call: TRBV5-1